This TCR beta chain stems from a study of blood T cell repertoires in COVID-19. The overall study: There were acute and convalescent COVID-19 samples, and they came from the United States, Italy and Spain. The analysed material was cDNA or gDNA that came from T cells, B-cell-depleted T cells, or PBMCs.

CDR3 length: 13 amino acids. V was shortened by 4 bases and J by 4 bases, with 9 bases between the two germline ends. CDR1 is SGHTA and CDR2 is FQGNSA in the germline V gene. In this sample, this clone turned up once. As handled by the study authors: For nucleated cells, counts were estimated from reference gene primer amplification. Assay used: immunoSEQ multiplex PCR; TCRdb lists only in-frame clones, some missing. The D gene and trimming were derived from the DNA, and the V and J assignments and clone size from that table. This sample has some 400,000 clones, with about 80% found just once. The chain links TRBV7-2 to TRBJ2-3; possibly TRBD1 for D (5 bases). Sequencing was performed on peripheral blood. The receptor was derived from a human donor with acute or convalescent COVID-19. The donor label of this sample is uncertain. The CDR3: CASSSTVSDTQYF. CDR3 DNA: TGTGCCAGCAGCTCGACAGTTTCAGATACGCAGTATTTT.